This T cell receptor (beta chain) comes out of a study of regulatory T cells in long-lasting Graves disease. The study's findings and limits: New patients shared roughly 980 public clonotypes, fewer than the roughly 2,600 shared by persistent patients. TRBV28, TRBJ1-2 and TRBJ2-5 were segments that persistent disease favored.

Time point in this sample: persistent/refractory GD, antithyroid drugs over 5 years with positive TRAb. From RNA extracted from PBMCs, the TCR library was made. For this clonotype: Antigen unknown.

This CDR3 comprises 16 residues. Trimming shortened V by 4 bases and J by 2 bases, and 16 bases separated the two germline ends. Germline CDR1 and CDR2: SGHRS and YFSETQ. Investigators prepared the TCR beta libraries by applying iRepertoire HTBI primers and Arm-PCR of CDR3 regions. Authors' analysis steps: Sample data revealed approximately 62 TRBV and roughly 13 TRBJ segments. TCRdb recomputed calls from the multiplex PCR reads with MiXCR, one row per CDR3 protein. TCRdb, not the authors, supplied the V and J calls. The data show a few hundred thousand distinct CDR3 sequences, 20% to 25% seen once. V usage is TRBV5-1 and J usage is TRBJ1-5; no clear D. Sequences were derived from peripheral blood mononuclear cells (PBMCs), sampled when the disease was refractory, from a patient treated with antithyroid drugs. The clonotype originates from a female donor with Graves disease. CDR3 loop: CASSLDGGSGNQPQHF. The CDR3 region has the DNA TGCGCCAGCAGCCTAGACGGAGGGTCGGGCAATCAGCCCCAGCATTTT.